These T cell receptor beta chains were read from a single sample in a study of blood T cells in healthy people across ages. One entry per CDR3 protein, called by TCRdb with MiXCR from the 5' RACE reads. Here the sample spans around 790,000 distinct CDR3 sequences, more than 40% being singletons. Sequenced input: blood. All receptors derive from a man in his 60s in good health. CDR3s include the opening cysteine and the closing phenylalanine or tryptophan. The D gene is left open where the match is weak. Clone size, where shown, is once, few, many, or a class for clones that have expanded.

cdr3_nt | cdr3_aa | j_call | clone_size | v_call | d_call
TGTGCCAGCAGCCACATAGTTGACGAGCAGTACTTC | CASSHIVDEQYF | TRBJ2-7 | few | TRBV21-1 | NA
TGCAGTGCTAGAGTGCAGGGCACAGATACGCAGTATTTT | CSARVQGTDTQYF | TRBJ2-3 | NA | TRBV20-1 | NA
TGTGCCAGCAGCTTCTCGGAAACAGGGGCCAACGTCCTGACTTTC | CASSFSETGANVLTF | TRBJ2-6 | many | TRBV5-6 | NA
TGTGCCACCAGCATATATTCGGGACAGGGCCTATACGAGCAGTACTTC | CATSIYSGQGLYEQYF | TRBJ2-7 | NA | TRBV15 | TRBD1
TGCAGTGCTCCCGGACTAGCGGGTTACAATGAGCAGTTCTTC | CSAPGLAGYNEQFF | TRBJ2-1 | NA | TRBV20-1 | TRBD2
TGCGCCAGCACCCCACAGGGAGTTACACAGGAATTGAACACTGAAGCTTTCTTT | CASTPQGVTQELNTEAFF | TRBJ1-1 | NA | TRBV4-1 | NA
TGCAGTGCTAGAGGACAACGGACACTAGCGGGGGGAGACGAGCAGTACTTC | CSARGQRTLAGGDEQYF | TRBJ2-7 | few | TRBV20-1 | TRBD2
TGTGCCAGCAGCTCGGGGGGCCGGATAGATACGCAGTATTTT | CASSSGGRIDTQYF | TRBJ2-3 | NA | TRBV7-9 | NA
TGTGCCAGCAGCTTAGTAAGCGAAAGACAGCACTCCTACGAGCAGTACTTC | CASSLVSERQHSYEQYF | TRBJ2-7 | once | TRBV7-4 | NA
TGTGCCAGCAGCACAATTGGGACAGGGGGGGACAGCTCCTACAATGAGCAGTTCTTC | CASSTIGTGGDSSYNEQFF | TRBJ2-1 | NA | TRBV9 | TRBD1
TGTGCCAGCAGGCCACCCGGGACACCTGAATCTCGGGGCTACACCTTC | CASRPPGTPESRGYTF | TRBJ1-2 | NA | TRBV7-2 | NA
TGCGCCAGCAGCCAATCCAAAGGGACAGGGTATGGCTACACCTTC | CASSQSKGTGYGYTF | TRBJ1-2 | few | TRBV4-1 | TRBD1
TGTGCCAGCAGCCAAGACGGTGCGGGGGCCACCTACGAGCAGTACTTC | CASSQDGAGATYEQYF | TRBJ2-7 | NA | TRBV14 | NA
TGTGCCAGCTGGAACGGTGTTGGGAAGACTGAAGCTTTCTTT | CASWNGVGKTEAFF | TRBJ1-1 | NA | TRBV12-3/TRBV12-4 | NA
TGCGCCAGCAGCTACGGGACAGGGGTTTCCTACGAGCAGTACTTC | CASSYGTGVSYEQYF | TRBJ2-7 | few | TRBV5-1 | TRBD1
TGTGCCAGCAGAGACCGGGGGAATGAGCAGTTCTTC | CASRDRGNEQFF | TRBJ2-1 | NA | TRBV2 | NA
TGTGCCACCCGGGTTGGTATGAACACTGAAGCTTTCTTT | CATRVGMNTEAFF | TRBJ1-1 | NA | TRBV10-3 | NA
TGTGCCAGCAGTAGGAGTCAGGGAGCGTCTCCCGAGCAGTACTTC | CASSRSQGASPEQYF | TRBJ2-7 | few | TRBV6-1 | NA